Below, 2 T cell receptor beta chains from the same sample are listed, as sequenced in a study of blood T cell repertoires in COVID-19. The assay was immunoSEQ multiplex PCR, and TCRdb's table has in-frame clones only and misses some. The data show around 160,000 clones, less than 90% seen once. The source material was peripheral blood. The receptors shown here come from a human donor in a cohort sampled during active COVID-19.

The V call is TRBV19, the J call TRBJ1-4, with 7 bases fitting TRBD1. Germline lookup yields CDR1 LNHDA and CDR2 SQIVND (reference sequence). CDR3 length: 16 residues. V was clipped by 4 bases and J by 0 bases; unmatched bases: 5. Here the CDR3 DNA reads TGTGCCAGTAGTAACTCAAGGGGGCCAACTAATGAAAAACTGTTTTTT. Amino acids: CASSNSRGPTNEKLFF.

V and J are TRBV2 and TRBJ2-3; 8 positions agree with TRBD1. The CDR3 extends over 13 amino acids. Trimming at V came to 7 bases and at J to 11 bases, leaving 11 bases not matched to a gene. Germline V gives CDR1 SNHLY, CDR2 FYNNEI. The CDR3 DNA is TGTGCCAGCACCCCAAATACCGGGACAGGGCAGTATTTT. As protein: CASTPNTGTGQYF. The full variable domain, in which reference TRBV2 and TRBJ2-3 provide the parts outside the CDR3, is EPEVTQTPSHQVTQMGQEVILRCVPISNHLYFYWYRQILGQKVEFLVSFYNNEISEKSEIFDDQFSVERPDGSNFTLKIRSTKLEDSAMYFCASTPNTGTGQYFGPGTRLTVL.